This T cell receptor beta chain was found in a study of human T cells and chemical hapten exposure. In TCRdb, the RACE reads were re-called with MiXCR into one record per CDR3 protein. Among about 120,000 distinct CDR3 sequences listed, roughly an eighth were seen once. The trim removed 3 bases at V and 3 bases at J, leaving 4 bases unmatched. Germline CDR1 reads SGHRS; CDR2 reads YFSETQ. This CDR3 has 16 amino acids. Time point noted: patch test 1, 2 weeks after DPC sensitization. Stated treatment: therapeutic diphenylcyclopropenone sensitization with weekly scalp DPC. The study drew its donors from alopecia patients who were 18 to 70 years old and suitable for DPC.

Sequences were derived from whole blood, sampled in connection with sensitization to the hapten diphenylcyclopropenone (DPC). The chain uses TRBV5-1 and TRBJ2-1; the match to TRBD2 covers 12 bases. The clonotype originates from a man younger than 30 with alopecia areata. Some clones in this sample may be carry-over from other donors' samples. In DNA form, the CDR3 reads TGCGCCAGCAGCTCTAGCGGGGGGGCAAGCTACAATGAGCAGTTCTTC. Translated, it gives CASSSSGGASYNEQFF.